The 4 T cell receptor beta chains presented below share a single source sample, sequenced in a study of OX40 agonist ivuxolimab in advanced cancers. Libraries were prepared by immunoSEQ multiplex PCR; TCRdb keeps only in-frame clonotypes and omits some of them. The table lists more than 95,000 clones, 80% to 90% of them singletons. The sample here was CD4+ or CD8+ T cells sorted from blood, taken in a trial of the OX40 agonist ivuxolimab. The receptors originated from an adult with an advanced solid tumor such as melanoma, head and neck, liver or kidney cancer.

The genes are TRBV30 and TRBJ2-1; TRBD2 aligns across 9 bases. The CDR3 length is 14 residues. The V gene's germline CDR1 is GTSNPN and CDR2 SVGIG (reference sequence). V lost 2 bases, J lost 8 bases, and 7 bases stayed unmatched. CDR3 DNA: TGTGCCTGGAGTAAGAGCGGGGGGATATATGAGCAGTTCTTC. Translating gives CAWSKSGGIYEQFF.

CDR3 in amino acids: CASSRNRNSNEKLFF. As DNA, the CDR3 is TGTGCCAGCAGCCGAAACAGGAACAGCAATGAAAAACTGTTTTTT. The gene calls are TRBV11-2 and TRBJ1-4, with D tentatively TRBD1 (5 bases). CDR3 length: 15 residues. V lost 5 bases to trimming and J lost 5 bases, with 15 bases between them. The germline V gene has CDR1 SGHAT and CDR2 FQNNGV.

The chain links TRBV28 to TRBJ1-2; TRBD1 matches at 8 bases. Germline V gives CDR1 MDHEN, CDR2 SYDVKM. J gave up 2 bases and V 6 bases, and 5 bases lay outside the gene matches. The CDR3 runs 14 residues. CDR3 nucleotides: TGTGCCAGCAGGCCGGACAGGGCCAACTATGGCTACACCTTC. This codes for CASRPDRANYGYTF.

The CDR3 coding sequence is TGTGCCAGTAGTATATTTGCTGAAGCTTTCTTT. This sequence encodes CASSIFAEAFF. The chain joins TRBV19 to TRBJ1-1, with D unclear. CDR1 and CDR2 (germline): LNHDA, SQIVND (reference sequence). Between the trimmed V and J ends, which lost 2 bases and 6 bases, there was a span of 4 bases. CDR3 length: 11 amino acids.